One and the same sample provided the 28 T cell receptor beta chains below, sequenced in a study of molecular identifiers for immune sequencing clone quantification. TCRdb reprocessed the PCR reads with MiXCR, giving one entry per CDR3 protein. The table lists about 510,000 distinct CDR3 sequences, about a fifth of them singletons, with under 0.85% in the top ten. What was sequenced was naive CD8+ T cells from blood, with Jurkat cell RNA spiked in. Subset defined: FACS-sorted CD8+CD4-CCR7+CD45RA+ naive T cells. The receptors stem from a human donor in good health. Some libraries in this study had Jurkat cell RNA spiked in.

This clonotype was observed a handful of times. The rearrangement joins TRBV5-6 to TRBJ2-3, with D perhaps matching TRBD2 (5 bases). This CDR3 has 14 amino acids. Trimming left V 7 bases short and J 0 bases short, with 12 bases between. In germline, CDR1 is SGHDT, CDR2 YYEEEE. The CDR3 spells CASWGEVSTDTQYF. The DNA of the CDR3 is TGTGCCAGCTGGGGAGAGGTGAGCACAGATACGCAGTATTTT.

The chain uses TRBV2 and TRBJ2-3; perhaps TRBD2 as D (5 bases). The V gene's germline CDR1 is SNHLY and CDR2 FYNNEI. The CDR3 loop spans 18 amino acids. V gave up 0 bases and J gave up 3 bases, with 19 bases separating them. The CDR3 DNA reads as TGTGCCAGCAGTGAAGCGCTCCCAGCGGCCTATGGGACAGATACGCAGTATTTT. Translation gives CASSEALPAAYGTDTQYF.

This clonotype appeared a few times. The chain carries TRBV7-8 and TRBJ2-1; a possible D gene is TRBD1 (6 bases). V was pared by 4 bases and J by 5 bases, with 12 bases between. The germline CDR1 and CDR2 sequences are SGHVS and FQNEAQ. CDR3 length: 14 residues. The CDR3 DNA reads TGTGCCAGCAGCTCGAGGACAGTCAACAATGAGCAGTTCTTC. Translating gives CASSSRTVNNEQFF.

There are many counts of this clonotype. CDR3 in DNA: TGTGCCAGCAGTTTATCGCGGACAGGGTTCACTGAAGCTTTCTTT. Its translation is CASSLSRTGFTEAFF. The chain is built from TRBV28 and TRBJ1-1, with TRBD1 matching over 8 bases. Losses at the gene ends were 1 base for V and 4 bases for J; bases not matched to a gene: 5. Looked up from germline, CDR1 is MDHEN and CDR2 is SYDVKM. This CDR3 has 15 amino acids.

V gene TRBV28 combines with J gene TRBJ2-1, with D uncertain. The germline V and J ends were trimmed by 6 bases and 4 bases, with 16 bases remaining between them. Per germline, CDR1 MDHEN and CDR2 SYDVKM. The CDR3 covers 15 residues. In DNA, the CDR3 is TGTGCCAGCAGGTCCGAGGAGTCGGGTTACAATGAGCAGTTCTTC. As protein: CASRSEESGYNEQFF.

Ten or more counts support this clonotype. The chain employs TRBV14 and TRBJ2-3; tentatively, D is TRBD1 or TRBD2 (5 bases each). The V gene lost 4 bases and the J gene lost 0 bases, with 14 bases spanning the gap. CDR3 size: 16 residues. The germline V gene encodes CDR1 SGHDN and CDR2 FVKESK. The CDR3 spells CASSPTRGSSTDTQYF. The CDR3 DNA follows: TGTGCCAGCAGCCCGACGAGGGGTTCTAGCACAGATACGCAGTATTTT.

This clonotype was seen ten or more times. The J gene is TRBJ2-3, the V gene TRBV6-6; D may be TRBD1 or TRBD2 (5 bases each). Germline CDR1 MNHNY, CDR2 SVGAGI (reference sequence). This CDR3 contains 15 residues. Trimming shortened V by 1 base and J by 5 bases, and 13 bases separated the two germline ends. The CDR3 is CASSYYGTQQDTQYF. CDR3 coding DNA: TGTGCCAGCAGTTACTACGGGACCCAGCAAGATACGCAGTATTTT.

About this clonotype: The final CDR3 position lacks the conserved phenylalanine or tryptophan, pointing to a likely read error. The V and J genes are TRBV12-3 or TRBV12-4 and TRBJ2-7; D unresolved. The CDR3 runs 12 residues. The V and J ends lost 3 bases and 6 bases respectively, with 9 bases between them. CDR3 loop: CASSLGGVEQYL. The CDR3 DNA follows: TGTGCCAGCAGTTTGGGTGGGGTCGAGCAGTACCTC.

A note on this clonotype: The conserved closing phenylalanine or tryptophan is absent in this CDR3, likely reflecting a read error. The chain has TRBV6-6 and TRBJ2-1; TRBD2 matches at 7 bases. Germline CDR1 and CDR2: MNHNY and SVGAGI (reference sequence). CDR3 length: 15 residues. V shed 0 bases and J 9 bases; nucleotides not matched to a gene: 8. CDR3 bases: TGTGCCAGCAGTTACTCGATGTCGGGACTACCTGAGCAGTTCCTC. Translating it yields CASSYSMSGLPEQFL.

V gene TRBV7-8 combines with J gene TRBJ2-7; D remains ambiguous. The germline gives CDR1 SGHVS, CDR2 FQNEAQ. Trimming removed 2 bases from V and 6 bases from J, with 11 bases in between. The CDR3 consists of 13 residues. The CDR3 DNA sequence: TGTGCCAGCAGCTTAATCGAATTGTCCGAGCAGTACTTC. Protein: CASSLIELSEQYF.

This clonotype was counted many times. V usage is TRBV7-9 and J usage is TRBJ2-5, with 8 bases identical to TRBD2. V lost 1 base to trimming and J lost 2 bases; unmatched junction nucleotides: 3. The germline CDR1 and CDR2 sequences are SEHNR and FQNEAQ (reference sequence). This CDR3 contains 15 residues. The CDR3 sequence: CASSLVRGGQETQYF. CDR3 DNA sequence: TGTGCCAGCAGCTTAGTGCGCGGGGGGCAAGAGACCCAGTACTTC. Using reference TRBV7-9 and TRBJ2-5 for the parts outside the CDR3, the full variable domain is DTGVSQNPRHKITKRGQNVTFRCDPISEHNRLYWYRQTLGQGPEFLTYFQNEAQLEKSRLLSDRFSAERPKGSFSTLEIQRTEQGDSAMYLCASSLVRGGQETQYFGPGTRLLVL.

This clonotype showed up many times. This chain links TRBV7-6 with TRBJ2-2; no reliable D call. The V gene lost 3 bases and the J gene lost 1 base, with 6 bases spanning the gap. The CDR3 extends over 14 amino acids. Germline V lookup: CDR1 SGHVS, CDR2 FNYEAQ. CDR3 sequence reads: CASSFERNTGELFF. In DNA, the CDR3 is TGTGCCAGCAGCTTCGAACGGAACACCGGGGAGCTGTTTTTT.

This clonotype was recorded many times. The V call is TRBV7-9, the J call TRBJ2-2; TRBD1 matches 8 bases. Germline loops: CDR1 SEHNR, CDR2 FQNEAQ (reference sequence). The V and J ends lost 4 bases and 3 bases, in that order; junction bases with no gene match: 7. This CDR3 is built from 16 residues. CDR3 bases: TGTGCCAGCAGCTCACGGACAGGGTCCTACACCGGGGAGCTGTTTTTT. It yields the protein CASSSRTGSYTGELFF. The full variable domain, rest sourced from reference TRBV7-9 and TRBJ2-2, is DTGVSQNPRHKITKRGQNVTFRCDPISEHNRLYWYRQTLGQGPEFLTYFQNEAQLEKSRLLSDRFSAERPKGSFSTLEIQRTEQGDSAMYLCASSSRTGSYTGELFFGEGSRLTVL.

Ten or more counts support this clonotype. The chain couples TRBV7-2 to TRBJ1-1; D possibly corresponds to TRBD1 (5 bases). The CDR3 contains 13 residues. V lost 3 bases and J lost 7, with 12 bases in between. Looked up from germline, CDR1 is SGHTA and CDR2 is FQGNSA. The CDR3 coding sequence is TGTGCCAGCAGCTTTTCAGGGTACAGTGAAGCTTTCTTT. This translates into CASSFSGYSEAFF.

The chain employs TRBV6-4 and TRBJ2-3; D remains unclear. The CDR3 contains 13 residues. V lost 4 bases, J lost 3 bases, and 8 bases lay in between. The germline gives CDR1 MRHNA, CDR2 SNTAGT. CDR3 DNA: TGTGCCAGCAGTGGATCTCTTACAGATACGCAGTATTTT. It encodes CASSGSLTDTQYF.

To note about this clonotype: No conserved phenylalanine or tryptophan ends this CDR3, so it is likely a read error. The J gene is TRBJ2-3, the V gene TRBV6-2 or TRBV6-3, with 11 bases aligning to TRBD2. The J segment lost 2 bases and the V segment lost 2 bases, leaving 9 bases of the junction unmatched. Germline-derived CDR1 and CDR2 are MNHEY and SVGEGT. This CDR3 has 18 amino acids. CDR3 nucleotides: TGTGCCAGCAGTTACCCTTCGATACTAGCGGGAGACACAGATACGCAGTATATT. Its protein product is CASSYPSILAGDTDTQYI.

This clonotype was recorded many times. The chain employs TRBV28 and TRBJ2-4; possibly TRBD1 for D (5 bases). Germline V gene sequence: CDR1 MDHEN, CDR2 SYDVKM. Trimming left V 6 bases short and J 0 bases short, with 12 bases between. CDR3 length: 15 amino acids. The CDR3 DNA sequence: TGTGCCAGCAGCCCTGGGGCTCTAGCCAAAAACATTCAGTACTTC. Translation: CASSPGALAKNIQYF.

There are many counts of this clonotype. The chain is built from TRBV3-1 and TRBJ1-1; the D gene is possibly TRBD1 (5 bases). Germline assignment: CDR1 LGHDT and CDR2 YNNKEL (reference sequence). The CDR3 loop spans 15 amino acids. The V gene lost 3 bases and the J gene lost 0 bases, with 11 bases spanning the gap. CDR3: CASSHLRQMNTEAFF. CDR3 DNA: TGTGCCAGCAGCCACCTTCGACAGATGAACACTGAAGCTTTCTTT. Filled out from reference TRBV3-1 and TRBJ1-1, the complete variable domain reads DTAVSQTPKYLVTQMGNDKSIKCEQNLGHDTMYWYKQDSKKFLKIMFSYNNKELIINETVPNRFSPKSPDKAHLNLHINSLELGDSAVYFCASSHLRQMNTEAFFGQGTRLTVV.

Concerning this clonotype itself: The conserved final phenylalanine or tryptophan is absent from the CDR3, which likely points to a read error. The chain joins TRBV27 to TRBJ2-7; 8 bases fit TRBD2. V lost 6 bases to trimming and J lost 5 bases; unmatched junction nucleotides: 15. CDR3 length: 16 amino acids. CDR1 MNHEY and CDR2 SMNVEV come from the germline V gene (reference sequence). The CDR3 DNA sequence: TGTGCCAGCAGCGTTGATTTAGGACTAGCTGTGAACGAGCAGTACCTC. This gives the protein CASSVDLGLAVNEQYL.

This clonotype was recorded many times. V and J are TRBV21-1 and TRBJ2-5; TRBD2 was called by the table and not checked on the DNA. TRBV21-1 is a recognized pseudogene. CDR3 length: 13 residues. The CDR3 here is CASSKLAGETQYF. Here the CDR3 DNA reads TGTGCCAGCAGCAAACTTGCGGGGGAGACCCAGTACTTC.

Comment on this clonotype: A read error is possible here, since a much larger clone lies one base away. The chain joins TRBV20-1 to TRBJ2-7; no clear D. This CDR3 spans 14 amino acids. Trimming removed 2 bases from V and 5 bases from J, with 16 bases in between. Germline CDR1 DFQATT, CDR2 SNEGSKA (reference sequence). CDR3 residues: CSARKYLDAHEQYF. DNA of the CDR3: TGCAGTGCTAGAAAATACTTGGACGCTCACGAGCAGTACTTC.

V and J are TRBV14 and TRBJ2-5, with 11 positions matching TRBD2. The CDR3 consists of 16 residues. The germline CDR1 and CDR2 sequences are SGHDN and FVKESK. V was pared by 1 base and J by 2 bases, with 3 bases of the junction left unmatched. The CDR3 DNA reads as TGTGCCAGCAGCCAAGCCAGACTAGCGGGGCAAGAGACCCAGTACTTC. As protein: CASSQARLAGQETQYF.

This clonotype has at least ten counts. The V and J genes are TRBV5-1 and TRBJ2-5; D call uncertain. The CDR3 is made up of 11 amino acids. The ends were cut back, 5 bases at V and 5 bases at J, with 7 bases in the middle. The germline CDR1 and CDR2 sequences are SGHRS and YFSETQ. The CDR3 DNA reads as TGCGCCAGCAGTTGGGGTGAGACCCAGTACTTC. Protein sequence: CASSWGETQYF. The whole variable domain, remainder taken from reference TRBV5-1 and TRBJ2-5, is KAGVTQTPRYLIKTRGQQVTLSCSPISGHRSVSWYQQTPGQGLQFLFEYFSETQRNKGNFPGRFSGRQFSNSRSEMNVSTLELGDSALYLCASSWGETQYFGPGTRLLVL.

This clonotype was seen repeatedly, ten times or more. The CDR3 DNA is TGTGCCAGCAGCGCATTAACAACTCATAGCAATCAGCCCCAGCATTTT. Translating gives CASSALTTHSNQPQHF. The V and J genes are TRBV7-8 and TRBJ1-5; no clear D. Germline V CDR1 and CDR2: SGHVS, FQNEAQ. The CDR3 loop spans 16 amino acids. The V end was cut by 5 bases, the J end by 0 bases, with 14 bases between.

Concerning this clonotype itself: A much larger clone differs from this one at a single base, so this may be a read error. This chain uses TRBV6-2 or TRBV6-3 with TRBJ2-3, with a tentative D call TRBD2 (5 bases). The CDR3 is 14 amino acids. Trimming pared 8 bases from V and 3 bases from J, leaving 15 bases between. The germline V gene has CDR1 MNHEY and CDR2 SVGEGT. The CDR3 is CASGITRKTDTQYF. CDR3 DNA sequence: TGTGCCAGCGGGATAACTAGGAAAACAGATACGCAGTATTTT.

This clonotype appeared many times. This chain uses TRBV6-5 with TRBJ2-5; TRBD2 might be the D (6 bases). The germline V gene encodes CDR1 MNHEY and CDR2 SVGAGI. Deletions cut 1 base from V and 2 bases from J, with 8 bases between. The CDR3 spans 14 residues. CDR3 loop: CASSYLGRQETQYF. As DNA, the CDR3 is TGTGCCAGCAGTTACTTGGGGAGGCAAGAGACCCAGTACTTC.

Details on this clonotype: A much larger clonotype is one base distant, so this may be a read error. This chain uses TRBV24-1 with TRBJ1-4; D uncertain. The CDR3 sequence is 15 residues long. Trimming shortened V by 11 bases and J by 0 bases, and 15 bases separated the two germline ends. Germline V gene data show CDR1 as KGHDR and CDR2 as SFDVKD. This CDR3 is CAILGSDSTNEKLFF. The CDR3 nucleotides are TGTGCCATCCTTGGTTCAGACTCAACTAATGAAAAACTGTTTTTT.

To note about this clonotype: Germline and junction disagree at one end, which may indicate a read error. The chain is built from TRBV7-6 and TRBJ2-3; 14 nucleotides line up with TRBD2. There are 18 residues in the CDR3. The germline V gene has CDR1 SGHVS and CDR2 FNYEAQ. The CDR3 DNA is TGTGCTAGCAGCCCGACTCGGACTAGCGGGGGGTCCACAGATGCGCAGTATTTT. Its translation is CASSPTRTSGGSTDAQYF. Variable domain in full (rest from reference TRBV7-6 and TRBJ2-3): GAGVSQSPRYKVTKRGQDVALRCDPISGHVSLYWYRQALGQGPEFLTYFNYEAQQDKSGLPNDRFSAERPEGSISTLTIQRTEQRDSAMYRCASSPTRTSGGSTDAQYFGPGTRLTVL.